The 29 T cell receptor beta chains reported below all come from one sample, sequenced in a study of blood T cell repertoires in COVID-19. Sequencing was performed with immunoSEQ multiplex PCR; in TCRdb, only in-frame clones are kept and a portion is missing. The table shows about 56,000 clones, with approximately 92% occurring only once. Input material: peripheral blood. These receptor sequences come from a woman aged 60 to 75 with COVID-19, enrolled during active disease.

V is TRBV28 and J is TRBJ2-4; D unclear. CDR1 and CDR2 from the germline V gene are MDHEN and SYDVKM. The CDR3 has 16 residues. Deletions cut 5 bases from V and 2 bases from J, with 16 bases between. CDR3 amino acids: CASSSLKGVPKNIQYF. The CDR3 DNA follows: TGTGCCAGCAGTAGCCTGAAAGGAGTACCCAAAAACATTCAGTACTTC. The full variable domain, its missing parts supplied by reference TRBV28 and TRBJ2-4, is DVKVTQSSRYLVKRTGEKVFLECVQDMDHENMFWYRQDPGLGLRLIYFSYDVKMKEKGDIPEGYSVSREKKERFSLILESASTNQTSMYLCASSSLKGVPKNIQYFGAGTRLSVL.

The chain carries TRBV19 and TRBJ1-2; D call uncertain. Germline values: CDR1 LNHDA, CDR2 SQIVND (reference sequence). Trimming stripped 3 bases from V and 0 bases from J, with 11 bases between. The CDR3 sequence is 15 residues long. CDR3 DNA: TGTGCCAGTAGTATCGCGGCCGTCTCTAACTATGGCTACACCTTC. Encoded protein: CASSIAAVSNYGYTF.

The rearrangement joins TRBV7-8 to TRBJ2-4; TRBD2 might be the D (5 bases). CDR3 length: 13 amino acids. V was cut by 5 bases and J by 1 base, with 6 bases left in between. The germline CDR1 and CDR2 sequences are SGHVS and FQNEAQ. The CDR3: CASSPGAKNIQYF. The DNA for the CDR3 is TGTGCCAGCAGCCCGGGGGCCAAAAACATTCAGTACTTC.

V is TRBV15 and J is TRBJ1-1; no definite D call. Trimming shortened V by 6 bases and J by 9 bases, and 17 bases separated the two germline ends. This CDR3 region has 13 residues. CDR1 is LNHNV, CDR2 YYDKDF, per germline (reference sequence). The CDR3: CATSPHSIPQAFF. The CDR3 DNA sequence: TGTGCCACCAGTCCCCATAGTATACCCCAAGCTTTCTTT.

V is TRBV19 and J is TRBJ2-5; D remains unclear. There are 13 residues in the CDR3. The ends were cut back, 5 bases at V and 1 base at J, with 8 bases in the middle. CDR1 and CDR2 (germline): LNHDA, SQIVND (reference sequence). CDR3 DNA sequence: TGTGCCAGTAGTGAACAGATCCAAGAGACCCAGTACTTC. It is translated as CASSEQIQETQYF.

The genes are TRBV5-4 and TRBJ2-7; 10 nucleotides match TRBD2. Germline-derived CDR1 and CDR2 are SGHNT and YYREEE (reference sequence). After removal of 4 bases from V and 7 bases from J, the junction contained 2 bases not matched to a gene. This CDR3 is built from 12 residues. This CDR3 is CASSAGLAEQYF. Here the CDR3 DNA reads TGTGCCAGCAGCGCGGGACTAGCGGAGCAGTACTTC. The variable domain in full, completed from reference TRBV5-4 and TRBJ2-7, reads ETGVTQSPTHLIKTRGQQVTLRCSSQSGHNTVSWYQQALGQGPQFIFQYYREEENGRGNFPPRFSGLQFPNYSSELNVNALELDDSALYLCASSAGLAEQYFGPGTRLTVT.

The J gene is TRBJ1-6, the V gene TRBV6-5; no reliable D call. Germline CDR1 MNHEY, CDR2 SVGAGI. The CDR3 contains 15 residues. V lost 5 bases to trimming and J lost 7 bases, with 15 bases between them. The CDR3 DNA is TGTGCCAGCAGTCCCCGGGGAGTTGACAATTCACCCCTCCACTTT. This translates into CASSPRGVDNSPLHF.

The chain is built from TRBV6-6 and TRBJ2-1; maybe TRBD1 (6 bases). From germline, CDR1 is MNHNY and CDR2 SVGAGI (reference sequence). The CDR3 loop spans 16 amino acids. The V end was cut by 6 bases, the J end by 12 bases, with 27 bases between. CDR3 sequence: CASRPGQGSPSITQFF. In nucleotides, the CDR3 is TGTGCCAGCAGACCGGGACAAGGATCGCCTAGTATCACGCAGTTCTTC.

The chain has TRBV7-2 and TRBJ2-7; maybe TRBD2 (5 bases). The length of the CDR3 is 11 residues. V dropped 5 bases and J dropped 9 bases, with 11 bases sitting between them. Looked up from germline, CDR1 is SGHTA and CDR2 is FQGNSA. The CDR3 sequence: CASSRGRGQYF. The CDR3 nucleotides read TGTGCCAGCAGCCGGGGTCGTGGGCAGTACTTC.

This clone was observed a few times. V and J are TRBV7-9 and TRBJ1-4, with 8 nucleotides matching TRBD1. Unmatched junction bases numbered 12, after V lost 4 bases and J lost 5 bases. This CDR3 contains 17 residues. In germline, CDR1 is SEHNR, CDR2 FQNEAQ (reference sequence). CDR3 in DNA: TGTGCCAGCAGCTCCCCGGGGGCCCGACAGGGGAATGAAAAACTGTTTTTT. It specifies CASSSPGARQGNEKLFF.

The chain couples TRBV3-1 (or the pseudogene TRBV3-2) to TRBJ2-7; 8 nucleotides align to TRBD1. The germline V gene has CDR1 LGHDT and CDR2 YNNKEL (reference sequence). The CDR3 spans 15 residues. Germline trimming cut 0 bases from V and 3 bases from J; bases unmatched to any gene: 4. The CDR3 sequence is CASSQDPGGVYEQYF. The DNA of the CDR3 is TGTGCCAGCAGCCAAGATCCAGGGGGCGTCTACGAGCAGTACTTC.

The chain's CDR3 is CASSVGSLSGKNTGELFF. The CDR3 bases are TGTGCCAGCAGCGTAGGGTCCCTTAGCGGGAAGAACACCGGGGAGCTGTTTTTT. V and J are TRBV9 and TRBJ2-2, with TRBD2 matching 8 bases. Germline V gene lookup returns CDR1 SGDLS and CDR2 YYNGEE. CDR3 size: 18 residues. The trim removed 0 bases at V and 1 base at J, leaving 8 bases unmatched.

This clone was seen once. As DNA, the CDR3 is TGTGCCAGCAGTAGCGGGAGCCACCAAGAGACCCAGTACTTC. Its translation is CASSSGSHQETQYF. The gene calls are TRBV28 and TRBJ2-5; 8 bases match TRBD2. This CDR3 contains 14 residues. V was pared by 5 bases and J by 0 bases, with 2 bases of the junction left unmatched. The germline V gene encodes CDR1 MDHEN and CDR2 SYDVKM.

In its sample, this clone was seen a few times. The chain uses TRBV4-1 and TRBJ2-7, with 7 bases fitting TRBD1. Germline CDR1 is MGHRA and CDR2 is YSYEKL. Germline trimming cut 2 bases from V and 3 bases from J; bases unmatched to any gene: 7. The CDR3 extends over 15 amino acids. The CDR3 nucleotides are TGCGCCAGCAGCCAACACACGACAGGGAACTACGAGCAGTACTTC. Amino acid sequence: CASSQHTTGNYEQYF.

This chain uses TRBV11-2 with TRBJ2-1; TRBD2 matches at 16 bases. Per the germline V gene, CDR1 is SGHAT and CDR2 is FQNNGV. The CDR3 sequence is 16 residues long. With 0 bases clipped from V and 10 bases from J, the junction kept 3 bases outside the gene matches. This CDR3 is CASSLERGLAGGEQFF. CDR3 DNA: TGTGCCAGCAGCTTAGAAAGGGGACTAGCGGGAGGGGAGCAGTTCTTC. Full variable domain (outside the CDR3, taken from reference TRBV11-2 and TRBJ2-1): EAGVAQSPRYKIIEKRQSVAFWCNPISGHATLYWYQQILGQGPKLLIQFQNNGVVDDSQLPKDRFSAERLKGVDSTLKIQPAKLEDSAVYLCASSLERGLAGGEQFFGPGTRLTVL.

Here the CDR3 DNA reads TGTGCCAGCACCTTACTGAGGCTCTCCTTTTACGAGCAGTACTTC. Amino acid sequence: CASTLLRLSFYEQYF. This chain uses TRBV5-4 with TRBJ2-7; D unresolved. The V end lost 6 bases, the J end lost 4 bases, and 20 bases lay between the germline ends. CDR1 SGHNT and CDR2 YYREEE come from the germline V gene (reference sequence). The CDR3 runs to 15 residues. Full variable domain (remainder filled in from reference TRBV5-4 and TRBJ2-7): ETGVTQSPTHLIKTRGQQVTLRCSSQSGHNTVSWYQQALGQGPQFIFQYYREEENGRGNFPPRFSGLQFPNYSSELNVNALELDDSALYLCASTLLRLSFYEQYFGPGTRLTVT.

The chain recombines TRBV2 with TRBJ2-7; tentatively, D is TRBD2 (7 bases). CDR1 SNHLY and CDR2 FYNNEI come from the germline V gene. Trimming removed 6 bases from V and 2 bases from J, with 17 bases in between. The CDR3 runs 15 residues. CDR3: CASREGRGGTYEQYF. CDR3 DNA: TGTGCCAGCAGAGAGGGGAGGGGGGGGACCTACGAGCAGTACTTC.

This clone was seen a few times. J is TRBJ2-1 and V is TRBV3-1 (or the pseudogene TRBV3-2); 10 nucleotides agree with TRBD2. Losses at the gene ends were 5 bases for V and 4 bases for J; bases not matched to a gene: 5. The CDR3 has 15 amino acids. Germline assignment: CDR1 LGHDT and CDR2 YNNKEL (reference sequence). CDR3 coding DNA: TGTGCCAGCAGCGGACTAGCGGATGGATACAATGAGCAGTTCTTC. Its translation is CASSGLADGYNEQFF.

This clone was seen only once. The V and J genes are TRBV25-1 and TRBJ1-2; D possibly corresponds to TRBD1 (6 bases). V gave up 1 base and J gave up 4 bases, with 7 bases separating them. In germline, CDR1 is MGHDK, CDR2 SYGVNS. The CDR3 has 13 residues. CDR3 protein: CASSESRGYGYTF. In nucleotides, the CDR3 is TGTGCCAGCAGTGAATCCAGGGGCTATGGCTACACCTTC.

This chain uses TRBV7-9 with TRBJ1-5; tentative D call: TRBD1 (6 bases). V was clipped by 6 bases and J by 7 bases, with 13 bases between them. Per germline, CDR1 SEHNR and CDR2 FQNEAQ (reference sequence). The CDR3 has 13 amino acids. CDR3 region: CASSSPGGQPQHF. CDR3 in DNA: TGTGCCAGCAGTTCCCCGGGGGGCCAGCCCCAGCATTTT.

The rearrangement uses TRBV10-3 and TRBJ2-5; D remains unclear. Germline assignment: CDR1 ENHRY and CDR2 SYGVKD. Trimming removed 8 bases from V and 1 base from J, with 11 bases in between. CDR3 length equals 13 residues. The DNA for the CDR3 is TGTGCCATCGCGGCACATACCCAAGAGACCCAGTACTTC. Its protein product is CAIAAHTQETQYF.

The gene calls are TRBV9 and TRBJ2-2; no definite D call. Germline values: CDR1 SGDLS, CDR2 YYNGEE. Trimming shortened V by 6 bases and J by 1 base, and 10 bases separated the two germline ends. The CDR3 runs 14 residues. The CDR3 spells CASTLYGNTGELFF. DNA of the CDR3: TGTGCCAGCACCTTATACGGGAACACCGGGGAGCTGTTTTTT.

The rearrangement links TRBV9 to TRBJ1-3; unclear D gene. Germline V CDR1 and CDR2: SGDLS, YYNGEE. Between the trimmed V and J ends, which lost 0 bases and 11 bases, there was a span of 9 bases. The CDR3 contains 12 residues. The CDR3 here is CASSVGDTSIYF. The DNA for the CDR3 is TGTGCCAGCAGCGTAGGCGATACTTCCATATATTTT.

This chain links TRBV6-5 with TRBJ1-2, with TRBD1 matching 9 bases. Looked up from germline, CDR1 is MNHEY and CDR2 is SVGAGI. This CDR3 is built from 15 residues. V gave up 7 bases and J gave up 3 bases; unmatched junction bases: 9. CDR3 loop: CASKGDRGYYYGYTF. The CDR3 DNA sequence: TGTGCCAGCAAAGGAGACAGGGGGTATTACTATGGCTACACCTTC.

In regard to this clone: This same CDR3 is encoded by further DNA sequences in the sample. The chain joins TRBV7-8 to TRBJ2-7; the D is unclear. Trimming took 5 bases from V and 1 from J, leaving 12 bases between them. The CDR3 is 14 amino acids. The germline CDR1 and CDR2 sequences are SGHVS and FQNEAQ. DNA of the CDR3: TGTGCCAGCAGCCCACGATTAGATTCCTACGAGCAGTACTTC. This encodes CASSPRLDSYEQYF.

The rearrangement links TRBV9 to TRBJ2-1; possibly TRBD2 for D (6 bases). The CDR3 length is 16 residues. Germline CDR1 reads SGDLS; CDR2 reads YYNGEE. The germline V and J ends were trimmed by 0 bases and 0 bases, with 10 bases remaining between them. The CDR3 DNA reads TGTGCCAGCAGCGTAGCCGCGGGGTTCTCCTACAATGAGCAGTTCTTC. Protein: CASSVAAGFSYNEQFF.

This chain uses TRBV12-3 or TRBV12-4 with TRBJ2-1; possible D gene TRBD1, 5 bases. Trimming took off 6 bases at V and 8 bases at J, with 11 bases between the two ends. CDR3 length: 12 residues. The DNA for the CDR3 is TGTGCCAGCAGCTCCCAGGGCTATGAGCAGTTCTTC. Translating it yields CASSSQGYEQFF.

This clone appeared once. J is TRBJ1-6 and V is TRBV7-2, with a weak D call TRBD1 (6 bases). The CDR3 consists of 17 residues. CDR1 and CDR2 from the germline V gene are SGHTA and FQGNSA. Trimming removed 4 bases at V and 8 bases at J, with 21 bases between. The CDR3 region is CASSSPSGGPMDSPLHF. CDR3 nucleotide sequence: TGTGCCAGCAGCTCACCGTCTGGGGGCCCTATGGATTCACCCCTCCACTTT.

The V gene is TRBV6-5, the J gene TRBJ2-7, with 8 bases aligning to TRBD2. This CDR3 is 15 amino acids long. Germline-derived CDR1 and CDR2 are MNHEY and SVGAGI. V shed 8 bases, J shed 0 bases, and the junction held 9 bases outside the gene matches. This chain's CDR3 is CASRMTSGGSYEQYF. The CDR3, as DNA: TGTGCCAGCCGAATGACGAGCGGGGGCTCCTACGAGCAGTACTTC.